This T cell receptor (beta chain) derives from a study of vaccination and CD4 T cells after COVID-19. Study overall: There were two doses of either BNT162b2 or mRNA-1273 vaccine given to participants. At a median around 100 days (range 35 to 161) after diagnosis, post-COVID samples were drawn. Control cultures used a CEFX viral epitope pool, an HIV-1 Nef peptide pool, or no peptide.

To note about this clonotype: The antigen is unknown.

As for treatment: roughly nine-day PBMC culture with coronavirus spike peptide pools or control peptides (ViraFEST assay). Germline CDR1 WSHSY, CDR2 SAAADI. V shed 2 bases, J shed 2 bases, and the junction held 6 bases outside the gene matches. The CDR3 sequence is 17 residues long. Sequencing of DNA taken from cultured CD4+ T cells relied on the Oncomine TCR Beta short-read assay. Genomic DNA was drawn out of CD4+ T cells grown in culture. TCRdb redid the calling of the PCR reads with MiXCR, one entry per CDR3 protein. The sample has about 14,000 distinct CDR3 sequences, 35% to 55% seen once. This sequence originates from a human donor who had recovered from COVID-19. Material for sequencing was CD4+ T cells from blood, cultured in vitro. The rearrangement joins TRBV10-2 to TRBJ2-1; 10 bases fit TRBD1. The CDR3 nucleotides are TGCGCCAGCAGTGAGCCGAAAGGACAGGGGGCCTACAATGAGCAGTTCTTC. It is translated as CASSEPKGQGAYNEQFF.